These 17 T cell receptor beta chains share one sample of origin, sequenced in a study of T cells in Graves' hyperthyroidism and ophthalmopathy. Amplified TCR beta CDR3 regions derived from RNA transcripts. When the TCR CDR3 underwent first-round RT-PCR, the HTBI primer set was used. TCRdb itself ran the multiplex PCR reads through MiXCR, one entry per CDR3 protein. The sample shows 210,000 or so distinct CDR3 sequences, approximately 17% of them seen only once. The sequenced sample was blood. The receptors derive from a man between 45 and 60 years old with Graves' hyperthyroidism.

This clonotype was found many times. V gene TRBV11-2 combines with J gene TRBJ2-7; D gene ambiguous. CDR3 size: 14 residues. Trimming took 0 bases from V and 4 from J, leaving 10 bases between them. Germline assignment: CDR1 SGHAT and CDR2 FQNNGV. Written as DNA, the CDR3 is TGTGCCAGCAGCTTAGATCTAAACGGTTACGAGCAGTACTTC. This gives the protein CASSLDLNGYEQYF.

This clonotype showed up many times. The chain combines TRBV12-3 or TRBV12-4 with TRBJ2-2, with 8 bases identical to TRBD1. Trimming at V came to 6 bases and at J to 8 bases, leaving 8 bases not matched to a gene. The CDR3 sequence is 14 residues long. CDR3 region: CASRHDRGPGELFF. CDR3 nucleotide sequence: TGTGCCAGCAGACACGACAGGGGACCGGGGGAGCTGTTTTTT.

CDR3 region: CASSVGISLGDTQYF. Written as DNA, the CDR3 is TGTGCCAGCAGCGTAGGGATCTCCCTCGGAGATACGCAGTATTTT. The chain links TRBV9 to TRBJ2-3; D remains unclear. The CDR3 consists of 15 residues. V gave up 0 bases and J gave up 5 bases, with 13 bases separating them. Germline lookup yields CDR1 SGDLS and CDR2 YYNGEE.

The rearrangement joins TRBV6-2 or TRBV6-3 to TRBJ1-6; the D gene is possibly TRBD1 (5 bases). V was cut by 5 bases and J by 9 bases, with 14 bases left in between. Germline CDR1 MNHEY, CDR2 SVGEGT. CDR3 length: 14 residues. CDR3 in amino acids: CASSNRGLVSPLHF. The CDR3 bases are TGTGCCAGCAGTAATAGGGGTCTAGTTTCACCCCTCCACTTT.

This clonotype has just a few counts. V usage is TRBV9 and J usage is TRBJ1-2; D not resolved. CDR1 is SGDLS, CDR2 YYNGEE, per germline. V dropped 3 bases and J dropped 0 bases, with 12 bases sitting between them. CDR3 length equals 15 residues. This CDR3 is CASSASDRANYGYTF. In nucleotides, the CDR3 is TGTGCCAGCAGCGCCTCGGACCGAGCTAACTATGGCTACACCTTC.

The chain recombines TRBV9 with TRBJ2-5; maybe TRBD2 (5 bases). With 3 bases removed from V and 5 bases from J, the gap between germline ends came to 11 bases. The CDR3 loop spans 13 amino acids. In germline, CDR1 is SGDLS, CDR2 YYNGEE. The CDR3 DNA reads TGTGCCAGCAGCGGGCAACTAGGGGAGACCCAGTACTTC. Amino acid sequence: CASSGQLGETQYF.

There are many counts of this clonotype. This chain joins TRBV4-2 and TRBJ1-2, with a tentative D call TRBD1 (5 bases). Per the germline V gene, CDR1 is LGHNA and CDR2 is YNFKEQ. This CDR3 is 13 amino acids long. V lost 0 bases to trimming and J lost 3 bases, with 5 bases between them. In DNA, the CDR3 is TGTGCCAGCAGCCAAGACAGGGACTATGGCTACACCTTC. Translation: CASSQDRDYGYTF.

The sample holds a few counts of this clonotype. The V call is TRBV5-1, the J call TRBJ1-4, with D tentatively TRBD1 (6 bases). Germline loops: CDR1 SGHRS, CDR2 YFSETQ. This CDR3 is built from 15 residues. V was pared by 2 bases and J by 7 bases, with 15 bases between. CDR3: CASSLRGFVGEKLFF. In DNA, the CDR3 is TGCGCCAGCAGCTTAAGGGGGTTTGTCGGTGAAAAACTGTTTTTT.

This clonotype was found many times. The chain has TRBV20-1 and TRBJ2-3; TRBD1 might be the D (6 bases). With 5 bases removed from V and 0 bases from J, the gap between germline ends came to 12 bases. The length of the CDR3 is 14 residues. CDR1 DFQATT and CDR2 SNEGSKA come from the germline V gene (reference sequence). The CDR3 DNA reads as TGCAGTGCTTCTCGACAGGAGAGCACAGATACGCAGTATTTT. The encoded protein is CSASRQESTDTQYF.

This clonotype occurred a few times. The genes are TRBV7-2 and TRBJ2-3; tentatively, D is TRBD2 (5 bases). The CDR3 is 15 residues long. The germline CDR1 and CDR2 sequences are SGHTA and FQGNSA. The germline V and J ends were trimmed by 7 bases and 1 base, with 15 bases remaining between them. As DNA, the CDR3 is TGTGCCAGCACCGCGGCGGGCCTCCGCACAGATACGCAGTATTTT. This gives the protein CASTAAGLRTDTQYF.

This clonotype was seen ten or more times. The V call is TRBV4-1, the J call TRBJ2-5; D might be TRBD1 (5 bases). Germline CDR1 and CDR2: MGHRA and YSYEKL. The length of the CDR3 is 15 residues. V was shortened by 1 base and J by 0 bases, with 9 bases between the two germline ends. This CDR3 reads CASSQAGQYQETQYF. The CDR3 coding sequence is TGCGCCAGCAGCCAAGCAGGGCAGTACCAAGAGACCCAGTACTTC.

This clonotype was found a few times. The CDR3 nucleotides read TGTGCCACCATGGCGGGAAGCACAGATACGCAGTATTTT. Its protein is CATMAGSTDTQYF. The chain employs TRBV24-1 and TRBJ2-3; tentatively, D is TRBD2 (6 bases). The V end was cut by 8 bases, the J end by 0 bases, with 8 bases between. The CDR3 consists of 13 residues. The germline CDR1 and CDR2 sequences are KGHDR and SFDVKD.

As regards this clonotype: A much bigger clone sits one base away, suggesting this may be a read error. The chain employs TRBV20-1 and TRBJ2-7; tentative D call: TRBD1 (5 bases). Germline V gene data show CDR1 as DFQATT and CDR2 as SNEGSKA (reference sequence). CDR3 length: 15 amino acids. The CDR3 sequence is CSDRDLRRQSYEQYF. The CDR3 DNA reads TGCAGTGATAGAGATTTGAGAAGACAGTCGTACGAGCAGTACTTC.

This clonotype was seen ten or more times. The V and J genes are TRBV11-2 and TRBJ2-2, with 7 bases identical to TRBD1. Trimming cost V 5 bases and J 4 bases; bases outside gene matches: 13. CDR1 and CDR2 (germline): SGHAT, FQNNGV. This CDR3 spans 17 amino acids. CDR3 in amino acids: CASSNWKGGFSTGELFF. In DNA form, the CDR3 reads TGTGCCAGCAGCAACTGGAAAGGGGGCTTTTCCACCGGGGAGCTGTTTTTT.

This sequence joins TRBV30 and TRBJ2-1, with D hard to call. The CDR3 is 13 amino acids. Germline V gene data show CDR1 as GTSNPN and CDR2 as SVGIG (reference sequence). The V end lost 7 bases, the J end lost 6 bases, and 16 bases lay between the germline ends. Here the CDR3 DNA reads TGTGCCTCGATTCGGACGGAAAGCAATGAGCAGTTCTTC. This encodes CASIRTESNEQFF.

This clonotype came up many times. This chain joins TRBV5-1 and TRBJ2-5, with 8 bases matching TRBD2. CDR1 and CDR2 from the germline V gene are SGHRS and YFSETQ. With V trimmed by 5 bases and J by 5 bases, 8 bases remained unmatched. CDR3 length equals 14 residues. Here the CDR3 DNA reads TGCGCCAGCAGAGGACTAGCTGAGACGGAGACCCAGTACTTC. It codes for CASRGLAETETQYF.

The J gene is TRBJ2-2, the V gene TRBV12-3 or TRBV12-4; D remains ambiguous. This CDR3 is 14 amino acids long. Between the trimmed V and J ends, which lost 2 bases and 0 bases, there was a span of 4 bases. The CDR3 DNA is TGTGCCAGCAGTTTATTACCGAACACCGGGGAGCTGTTTTTT. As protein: CASSLLPNTGELFF.